The next 8 T cell receptor beta chains were all read from a single sample in a study of blood T cell repertoires in COVID-19. Produced via immunoSEQ multiplex PCR; TCRdb's table is partial and in-frame only. There are roughly 180,000 clones in the sample; 80% to 85% occur only once, and over 6.5% lies in the top ten. Sequences were obtained from peripheral blood. The receptors originated from a woman in her 40s with COVID-19, enrolled during active disease.

The chain uses TRBV10-3 and TRBJ1-2; D gene unclear. Germline CDR1 ENHRY, CDR2 SYGVKD. The CDR3 is 13 amino acids. The V end was cut by 5 bases, the J end by 5 bases, with 12 bases between. The CDR3: CAISQDAGYGYTF. The CDR3 region has the DNA TGTGCCATCAGTCAGGACGCGGGGTATGGCTACACCTTC.

The chain links TRBV6-5 to TRBJ1-3, with TRBD1 as a possible D gene (5 bases). CDR3 length: 15 amino acids. V lost 6 bases and J lost 0, with 12 bases in between. Germline CDR1 reads MNHEY; CDR2 reads SVGAGI. CDR3 nucleotide sequence: TGTGCCAGCAGGGCGGGGGGTATCTCTGGAAACACCATATATTTT. As protein: CASRAGGISGNTIYF.

The V and J genes are TRBV5-8 and TRBJ1-5; 8 positions agree with TRBD1. The J segment lost 7 bases and the V segment lost 0 bases, leaving 3 bases of the junction unmatched. CDR1 is SGHTS and CDR2 is YDEGEE in the germline V gene. This CDR3 comprises 14 residues. CDR3 bases: TGTGCCAGCAGCTTGGGGACAGGGTACCAGCCCCAGCATTTT. Protein: CASSLGTGYQPQHF.

The chain uses TRBV27 and TRBJ2-7; 10 bases fit TRBD1. This CDR3 spans 16 amino acids. Germline V gene lookup returns CDR1 MNHEY and CDR2 SMNVEV (reference sequence). V trimming: 4 bases; J trimming: 5 bases; junction bases outside the gene matches: 11. CDR3 in amino acids: CASSSLRTGGWNEQYF. CDR3 nucleotides: TGTGCCAGCAGTTCCCTTCGGACAGGGGGATGGAACGAGCAGTACTTC.

The chain recombines TRBV19 with TRBJ2-1, with unresolved D. V was shortened by 3 bases and J by 0 bases, with 12 bases between the two germline ends. CDR1 and CDR2 from the germline V gene are LNHDA and SQIVND (reference sequence). The CDR3 is 16 amino acids. For the CDR3, the DNA is TGTGCCAGTAGTATCCCCCGGCGGAGCTCCTACAATGAGCAGTTCTTC. This sequence encodes CASSIPRRSSYNEQFF.

The chain is built from TRBV12-3 or TRBV12-4 and TRBJ1-1; 7 bases match TRBD1. This CDR3 has 13 amino acids. The J segment lost 5 bases and the V segment lost 7 bases, leaving 7 bases of the junction unmatched. CDR3 region: CASTIRGRTEAFF. In nucleotides, the CDR3 is TGTGCCAGCACGATTAGGGGGCGAACTGAAGCTTTCTTT.

The chain carries TRBV5-1 and TRBJ1-4; D may be TRBD1 (5 bases). The CDR3 consists of 14 residues. Germline assignment: CDR1 SGHRS and CDR2 YFSETQ. Trimming removed 4 bases at V and 7 bases at J, with 14 bases between. The CDR3 DNA reads as TGCGCCAGCAGCCCTCGGGGGGACGGTGAAAAACTGTTTTTT. Its translation is CASSPRGDGEKLFF.

The rearrangement joins TRBV9 to TRBJ2-7, with D uncertain. The germline CDR1 and CDR2 sequences are SGDLS and YYNGEE. Trimming shortened V by 0 bases and J by 5 bases, and 6 bases separated the two germline ends. The CDR3 sequence is 12 residues long. This chain's CDR3 is CASSVGGNEQYF. CDR3 nucleotide sequence: TGTGCCAGCAGCGTAGGAGGAAACGAGCAGTACTTC.